This T cell receptor (beta chain) was captured by sequencing in a study of CD8+CD57+ T cells in acquired aplastic anemia. Study as a whole: Roughly 3 ug was the average amount of DNA from sorted CD4+ and CD8+ cells. Study observations and caveats: The study identified roughly 29 CD8+ CDR3 sequences shared by patients and controls. Between the patient and control groups, CD8+ Simpson's diversity did not differ significantly.

This clonotype was seen only a few times. Its antigen is as yet unknown. CDR3 and TCR beta VDJ profiling relied on genomic DNA as the template. MiXCR, run by TCRdb on the reads, gives a single entry per CDR3 protein. Among a few hundred thousand distinct CDR3 sequences listed, 55% to 60% were seen once. The germline V gene encodes CDR1 KGHSH and CDR2 LQKENI. There are 17 residues in the CDR3. The ends were cut back, 3 bases at V and 2 bases at J, with 17 bases in the middle. Sequencing input: sorted CD4+, CD8+, or CD8+CD57+ T cells (not recorded which) from PBMCs. This TCR derives from a human donor with severe aplastic anemia or a healthy control (not recorded which). V is TRBV18 and J is TRBJ1-5; a possible D gene is TRBD1 (6 bases). For the CDR3, the DNA is TGTGCCAGCTCACCTTATGTGGCACAGGGAGGCAATCAGCCCCAGCATTTT. Translation gives CASSPYVAQGGNQPQHF.